These T cell receptor beta chains were read from a single sample in a study of cytomegalovirus exposure and HLA in healthy donors. Assay: immunoSEQ multiplex PCR; the TCRdb copy retains only in-frame clones and omits some. The sample yields about 330,000 clones, roughly nine tenths seen once. The sample consisted of PBMCs. These TCRs come from a woman in her 30s in good health and CMV-seropositive. Both conserved end residues are part of each CDR3. The order of the fields is clone size, V gene, J gene, D gene, CDR3 DNA, CDR3 protein. A D gene is named only where the DNA matches it firmly. The listing skips clone size in some rows; elsewhere it reads once, few, many or a size class.

NA	TRBV4-3	TRBJ2-2	TRBD2	TGCGCCAGCAGCCAAGCCCAAGCGATACTAGCGGGAGCCGGGGAGCTGTTTTTT	CASSQAQAILAGAGELFF
NA	TRBV6-5	TRBJ2-7	NA	TGTGCCAGCAGTGACTGGGGATACGAGCAGTACTTC	CASSDWGYEQYF
NA	TRBV30	TRBJ2-2	NA	TGTGCCTGGAGTGTGACTAACACCGGGGAGCTGTTTTTT	CAWSVTNTGELFF
NA	TRBV7-6	TRBJ2-3	NA	TGTGCCAGCAGCCTAGCAGCAGATACGCAGTATTTT	CASSLAADTQYF
NA	TRBV7-9	TRBJ2-7	TRBD1	TGTGCCAGCAGCTCGCGACAGGGGAGCTCCTACGAGCAGTACTTC	CASSSRQGSSYEQYF
once	TRBV19	TRBJ2-7	TRBD1	TGTGCCAGTAGTGGCCCACAGGGGAACTACGAGCAGTACTTC	CASSGPQGNYEQYF
NA	TRBV7-9	TRBJ1-5	TRBD1	TGTGCCAGTGACGACGGGACAGGGCCAAATCAGCCCCAGCATTTT	CASDDGTGPNQPQHF
NA	TRBV27	TRBJ2-7	TRBD2	TGTGCCAGCAGCCGACTAGCGGGGGAAGGCTACGAGCAGTACTTC	CASSRLAGEGYEQYF
once	TRBV19	TRBJ2-1	TRBD2	TGTGCCAGTAGTATGGGACTAGGCTACAATGAGCAGTTCTTC	CASSMGLGYNEQFF
NA	TRBV2	TRBJ2-5	NA	TGTGCCAACACCCCTACAGGGTGGCAAGAGACCCAGTACTTC	CANTPTGWQETQYF
NA	TRBV28	TRBJ2-3	NA	TGTGCCAGCGTAGGTCGGACAGCCCCACTAGCGAACACAGATACGCAGTATTTT	CASVGRTAPLANTDTQYF
NA	TRBV30	TRBJ1-2	TRBD1	TGTGCCTGGAGCTTGGACAGGGCCTATGGCTACACCTTC	CAWSLDRAYGYTF
NA	TRBV7-6	TRBJ2-7	NA	TGTGCCAGCAGTTGGACTGACTCCTACGAGCAGTACTTC	CASSWTDSYEQYF
NA	TRBV7-6	TRBJ1-1	NA	TGTGCCAGCAGTAGGGACACTGAAGCTTTCTTT	CASSRDTEAFF
NA	TRBV20-1	TRBJ2-1	NA	TGCAGTGCTAAATGGGTATCGGAGCAGTTCTTC	CSAKWVSEQFF
NA	TRBV19	TRBJ1-2	NA	TGTGCCAGTAGTATAAACGTGATGGAAGGCTACACCTTC	CASSINVMEGYTF
NA	TRBV30	TRBJ1-2	NA	TGTGCCTGGAGGCCCCGGGGGGGTGTTGGCTATGGCTACACCTTC	CAWRPRGGVGYGYTF
NA	TRBV28	TRBJ2-1	NA	TGTGCCAGCAGCTTTTTTGGGGGGTCCTACAATGAGCAGTTCTTC	CASSFFGGSYNEQFF
NA	TRBV14	TRBJ2-5	TRBD1	TGTGCCAGCAGCCACCGGACAGGAGAGACCCAGTACTTC	CASSHRTGETQYF
NA	TRBV28	TRBJ1-4	NA	TGTGCCAGCAGTTTGATGGCAGGGAGGGAGATAAAACTGTTTTTT	CASSLMAGREIKLFF
once	TRBV30	TRBJ2-7	TRBD2	TGTGCCTGGAAGCCGGGACTAGCTTCTTACGAGCAGTACTTC	CAWKPGLASYEQYF
NA	TRBV29-1	TRBJ1-2	NA	TGCAGCGTGGCGGGCGGAGCGTACTATGGCTACACCTTC	CSVAGGAYYGYTF
NA	TRBV5-4	TRBJ2-3	NA	TGTGCCAGCAGCTTGGTCAGCGGTCCGGGTTATGTAGATACGCAGTATTTT	CASSLVSGPGYVDTQYF
NA	TRBV13	TRBJ2-5	TRBD1	TGTGCCAGCAGCTTTGGTGGGACAGGGACAGAGACCCAGTACTTC	CASSFGGTGTETQYF
NA	TRBV25-1	TRBJ1-1	TRBD1	TGTGCCAGCAGTTACAGGGGGAACACTGAAGCTTTCTTT	CASSYRGNTEAFF
NA	TRBV28	TRBJ1-4	TRBD1	TGTGCCAGCAGCCTGGGACAGGTCTTGCTTCTCTCTAATGAAAAACTGTTTTTT	CASSLGQVLLLSNEKLFF
NA	TRBV5-4	TRBJ2-1	NA	TGTGCCAGCACCCGGGGCAGGGGAATTAATGAGCAGTTCTTC	CASTRGRGINEQFF
NA	TRBV25-1	TRBJ2-5	NA	TGTGCCAGCAGTGAAGCTAGCTTCGGAGAGACCCAGTACTTC	CASSEASFGETQYF
NA	TRBV5-5	TRBJ2-7	TRBD2	TGTGCCAGCAGCCCAGTTCAGCCGGGACTAGCGGGAACCTACGAGCAGTACTTC	CASSPVQPGLAGTYEQYF
NA	TRBV28	TRBJ1-6	TRBD1	TGTGCCAGCAGATTACAGGGGGCAGTGAATTCACCCCTCCACTTT	CASRLQGAVNSPLHF
NA	TRBV4-3	TRBJ2-7	TRBD1	TGCGCCAGCAGCCAAGATCAACCGAGGGGGCGCGAAACCTACGAGCAGTACTTC	CASSQDQPRGRETYEQYF
NA	TRBV28	TRBJ1-5	TRBD1	TGTGCCAGCAGATCGGACAGGGGGCTAGATCAGCCCCAGCATTTT	CASRSDRGLDQPQHF
NA	TRBV27	TRBJ2-2	NA	TGTGCCAGCAGTTTCTTAGGGCCGTACGGGGAGCTGTTTTTT	CASSFLGPYGELFF
NA	TRBV7-2	TRBJ2-5	NA	TGTGCCAGCAGCTTACGCAGGGTGACGGAGACCCAGTACTTC	CASSLRRVTETQYF
NA	TRBV7-2	TRBJ1-4	TRBD1	TGTGCCAGCAGCTTCCACCCGACAGGGTTTGGCGATGAAAAACTGTTTTTT	CASSFHPTGFGDEKLFF
NA	TRBV27	TRBJ2-7	NA	TGTGCCAGCAGGGGAACCTACGAGCAGTACTTC	CASRGTYEQYF
NA	TRBV2	TRBJ2-5	NA	TGTGCCAGCCGGCAGGGGTGGGAGACCCAGTACTTC	CASRQGWETQYF
NA	TRBV28	TRBJ1-3	NA	TGTGCCAGCAGCGGGGGGCGTTCTGGAAACACCATATATTTT	CASSGGRSGNTIYF
NA	TRBV5-1	TRBJ2-2	NA	TGCGCCAGCAGCTTGGAAATTATGGTACAGTTACGGGGCAAGGCCGGGGAGCTGTTTTTT	CASSLEIMVQLRGKAGELFF
NA	TRBV11-2	TRBJ1-1	NA	TGTGCCAGCAGCTTAATGATGAACACTGAAGCTTTCTTT	CASSLMMNTEAFF
NA	TRBV11-2	TRBJ2-7	TRBD2	TGTGCCAGCAGCCGGGTAGCGGGGAACTACGAGCAGTACTTC	CASSRVAGNYEQYF
NA	TRBV5-6	TRBJ2-7	NA	TGTGCCAGCAGCTTGGGAGACATCTACTACGAGCAGTACTTC	CASSLGDIYYEQYF
NA	TRBV7-9	TRBJ2-1	NA	TGTGCCAGCAGCACCGGGACCACCTACAATGAGCAGTTCTTC	CASSTGTTYNEQFF
NA	TRBV25-1	TRBJ1-3	TRBD1	TGTGCCAGCAGTGAGCCCGGACAGGGGGCCACTGGAAACACCATATATTTT	CASSEPGQGATGNTIYF
NA	TRBV11-3	TRBJ2-2	TRBD1	TGTGCCAGCAGCTTTACAGGGGCCGGGGAGCTGTTTTTT	CASSFTGAGELFF
NA	TRBV30	TRBJ1-1	NA	TGTGCCTGGGGACACTCCAACACTGAAGCTTTCTTT	CAWGHSNTEAFF
NA	TRBV28	TRBJ1-2	NA	TGTGCCAGCAGTACCTTCAGGTCAACCATCTATGGCTACACCTTC	CASSTFRSTIYGYTF
once	TRBV20-1	TRBJ1-1	NA	TGCAGTGCTAGAGGCCCTGTTGAAGCTTTCTTT	CSARGPVEAFF
NA	TRBV10-3	TRBJ1-1	NA	TGTGCCATCAGTGATAAAGGGACTCAAGACACTGAAGCTTTCTTT	CAISDKGTQDTEAFF
NA	TRBV15	TRBJ2-7	NA	TGTGCCACCCTATACCTAGGATCCTACGAGCAGTACTTC	CATLYLGSYEQYF
NA	TRBV5-1	TRBJ2-7	TRBD2	TGCGCCAGCAGCACCACTAGCGGAGTCTCCTACGAGCAGTACTTC	CASSTTSGVSYEQYF
NA	TRBV6-6	TRBJ1-3	TRBD1	TGTGCCAGCAGAACAGACAGGGCGACTGGAAACACCATATATTTT	CASRTDRATGNTIYF
NA	TRBV9	TRBJ2-1	TRBD2	TGTGCCAGCAGCGTCGGCGGGAGCGGCCCTTACAATGAGCAGTTCTTC	CASSVGGSGPYNEQFF
NA	TRBV7-2	TRBJ1-2	TRBD1	TGTGCCAGCAGCTCACAGACAGGGGACTGGCGGGGCTACACCTTC	CASSSQTGDWRGYTF
NA	TRBV27	TRBJ2-5	TRBD1	TGTGCCAGCAGTGCAGGGGGCAAGGAGACCCAGTACTTC	CASSAGGKETQYF
NA	TRBV11-2	TRBJ2-1	NA	TGTGCCAGCAGCTTAACCCCCTTTGGGGCTAGGGTCTACAATGAGCAGTTCTTC	CASSLTPFGARVYNEQFF
NA	TRBV6-1	TRBJ1-4	NA	TGTGCCAGCAGGGCACAACTAGCAACTAATGAAAAACTGTTTTTT	CASRAQLATNEKLFF